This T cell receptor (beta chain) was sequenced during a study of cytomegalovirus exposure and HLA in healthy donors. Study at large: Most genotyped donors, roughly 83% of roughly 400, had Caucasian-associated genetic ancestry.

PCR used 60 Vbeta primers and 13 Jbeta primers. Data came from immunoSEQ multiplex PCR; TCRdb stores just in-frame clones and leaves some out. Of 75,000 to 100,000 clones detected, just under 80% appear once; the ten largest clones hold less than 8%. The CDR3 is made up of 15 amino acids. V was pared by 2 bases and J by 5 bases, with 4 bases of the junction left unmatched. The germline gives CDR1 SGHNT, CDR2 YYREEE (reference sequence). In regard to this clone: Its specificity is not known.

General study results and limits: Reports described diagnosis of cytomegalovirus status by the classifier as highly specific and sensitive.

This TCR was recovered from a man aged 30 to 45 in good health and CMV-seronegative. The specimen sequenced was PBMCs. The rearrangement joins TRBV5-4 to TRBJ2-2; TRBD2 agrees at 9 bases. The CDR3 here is CASSLAGGGTGELFF. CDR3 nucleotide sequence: TGTGCCAGCAGCTTAGCGGGAGGCGGTACCGGGGAGCTGTTTTTT. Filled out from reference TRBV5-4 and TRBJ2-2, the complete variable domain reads ETGVTQSPTHLIKTRGQQVTLRCSSQSGHNTVSWYQQALGQGPQFIFQYYREEENGRGNFPPRFSGLQFPNYSSELNVNALELDDSALYLCASSLAGGGTGELFFGEGSRLTVL.